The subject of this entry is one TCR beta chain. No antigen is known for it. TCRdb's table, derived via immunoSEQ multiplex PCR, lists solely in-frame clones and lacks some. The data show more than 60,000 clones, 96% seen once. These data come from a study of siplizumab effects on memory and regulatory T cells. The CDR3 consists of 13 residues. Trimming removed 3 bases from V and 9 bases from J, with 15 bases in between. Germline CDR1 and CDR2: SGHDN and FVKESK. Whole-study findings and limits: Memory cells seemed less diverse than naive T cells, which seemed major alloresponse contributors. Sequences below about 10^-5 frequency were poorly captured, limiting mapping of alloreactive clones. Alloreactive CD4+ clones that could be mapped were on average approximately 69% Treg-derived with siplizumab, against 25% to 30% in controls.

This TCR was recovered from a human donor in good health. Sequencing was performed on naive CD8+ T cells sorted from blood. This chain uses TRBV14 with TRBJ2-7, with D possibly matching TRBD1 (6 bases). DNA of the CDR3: TGTGCCAGCAGCCAGGGACATATGGGGCTGCAGTACTTC. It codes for CASSQGHMGLQYF.